This TCR beta chain derives from a study of graft-versus-host responses after intestinal transplantation. Looking at the study overall: Uniformly, recipients were administered anti-thymocyte globulin induction with subsequent tacrolimus and steroids for two to three years.

Generated by immunoSEQ multiplex PCR, the TCRdb table keeps only in-frame clones and is missing some. The sample consists of about 43,000 clones, around 96% of them appearing once. Study-level results: Within the allografts of patients who had graft-donor T cell macrochimerism, graft-versus-host to host-versus-graft clonal ratios were high.

Note on this clone: Its antigen remains unknown.

This sequence was found in a human patient who received an intestinal transplant, so some T cells may come from the graft donor. This specimen was PBMCs, taken around 330 days after intestinal transplant.

The CDR3 DNA follows: TGTGCCAGTAGCCCCGGGACTAGCGGGTTCTACGAGCAGTACTTC. Encoded protein: CASSPGTSGFYEQYF. The genes are TRBV19 and TRBJ2-7; TRBD2 matches 12 bases. Germline CDR1 reads LNHDA; CDR2 reads SQIVND (reference sequence). CDR3 length: 15 amino acids. The ends lost 6 bases at V and 3 bases at J; junction bases unmatched: 6.